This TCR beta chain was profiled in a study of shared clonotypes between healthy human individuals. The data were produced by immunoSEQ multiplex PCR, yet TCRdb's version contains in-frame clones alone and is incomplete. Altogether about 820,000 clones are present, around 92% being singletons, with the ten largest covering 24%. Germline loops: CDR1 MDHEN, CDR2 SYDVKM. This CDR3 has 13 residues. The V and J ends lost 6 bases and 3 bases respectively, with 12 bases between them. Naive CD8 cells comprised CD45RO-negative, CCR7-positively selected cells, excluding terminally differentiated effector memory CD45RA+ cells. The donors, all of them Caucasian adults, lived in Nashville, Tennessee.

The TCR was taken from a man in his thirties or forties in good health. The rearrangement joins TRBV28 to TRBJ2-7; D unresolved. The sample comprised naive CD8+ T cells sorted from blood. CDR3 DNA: TGTGCCAGCAGCGCCCCGTCCTACTACGAGCAGTACTTC. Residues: CASSAPSYYEQYF.